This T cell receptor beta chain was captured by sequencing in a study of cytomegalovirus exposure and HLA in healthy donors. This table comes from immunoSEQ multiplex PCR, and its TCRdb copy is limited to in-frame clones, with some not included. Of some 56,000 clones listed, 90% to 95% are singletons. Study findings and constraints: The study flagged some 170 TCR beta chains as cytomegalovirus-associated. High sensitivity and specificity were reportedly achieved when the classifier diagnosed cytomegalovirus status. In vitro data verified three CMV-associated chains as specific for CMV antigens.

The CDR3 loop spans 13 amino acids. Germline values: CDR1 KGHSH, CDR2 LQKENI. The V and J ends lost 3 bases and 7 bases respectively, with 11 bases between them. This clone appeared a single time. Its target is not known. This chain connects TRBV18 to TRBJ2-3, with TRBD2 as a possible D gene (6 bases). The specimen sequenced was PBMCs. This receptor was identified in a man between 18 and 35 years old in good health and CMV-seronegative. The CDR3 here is CASSPWRENTQYF. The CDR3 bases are TGTGCCAGCTCACCTTGGAGGGAAAATACGCAGTATTTT.